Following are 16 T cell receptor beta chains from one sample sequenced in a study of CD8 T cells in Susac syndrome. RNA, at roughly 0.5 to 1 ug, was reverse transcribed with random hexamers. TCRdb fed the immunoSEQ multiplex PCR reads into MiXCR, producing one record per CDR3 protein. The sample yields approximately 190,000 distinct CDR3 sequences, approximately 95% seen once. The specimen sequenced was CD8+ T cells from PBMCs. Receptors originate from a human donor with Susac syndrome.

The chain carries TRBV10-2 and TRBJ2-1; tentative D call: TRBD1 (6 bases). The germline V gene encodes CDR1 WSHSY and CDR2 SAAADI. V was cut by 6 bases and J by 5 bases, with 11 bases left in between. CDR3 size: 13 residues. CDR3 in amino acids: CASRDRDDNEQFF. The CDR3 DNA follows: TGCGCCAGCAGGGACAGAGACGACAATGAGCAGTTCTTC.

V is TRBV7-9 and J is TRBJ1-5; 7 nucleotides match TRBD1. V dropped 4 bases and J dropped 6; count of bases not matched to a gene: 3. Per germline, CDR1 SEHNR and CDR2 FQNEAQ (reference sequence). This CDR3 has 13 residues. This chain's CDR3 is CASSSGGGQPQHF. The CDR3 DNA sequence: TGTGCCAGCAGCTCAGGGGGGGGTCAGCCCCAGCATTTT.

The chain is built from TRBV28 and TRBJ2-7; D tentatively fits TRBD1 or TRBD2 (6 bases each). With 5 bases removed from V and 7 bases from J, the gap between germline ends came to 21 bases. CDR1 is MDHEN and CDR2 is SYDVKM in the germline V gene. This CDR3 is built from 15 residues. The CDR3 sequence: CASSHTRGPYREQYF. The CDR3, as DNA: TGTGCCAGCAGTCACACCCGGGGGCCCTATCGGGAGCAGTACTTC.

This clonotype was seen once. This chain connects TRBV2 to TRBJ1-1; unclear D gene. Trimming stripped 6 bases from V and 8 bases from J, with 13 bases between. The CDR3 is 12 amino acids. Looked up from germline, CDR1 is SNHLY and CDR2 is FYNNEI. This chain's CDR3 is CASSHRPQEAFF. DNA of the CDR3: TGTGCCAGCAGCCATCGACCGCAAGAAGCTTTCTTT. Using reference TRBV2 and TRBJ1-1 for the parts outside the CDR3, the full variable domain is EPEVTQTPSHQVTQMGQEVILRCVPISNHLYFYWYRQILGQKVEFLVSFYNNEISEKSEIFDDQFSVERPDGSNFTLKIRSTKLEDSAMYFCASSHRPQEAFFGQGTRLTVV.

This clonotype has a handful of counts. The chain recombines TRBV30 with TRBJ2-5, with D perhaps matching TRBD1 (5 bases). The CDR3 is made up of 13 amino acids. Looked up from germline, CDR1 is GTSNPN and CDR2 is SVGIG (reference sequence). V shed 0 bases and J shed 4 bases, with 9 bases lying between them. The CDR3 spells CAWSVQDRETQYF. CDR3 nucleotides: TGTGCCTGGAGTGTACAGGATCGAGAGACCCAGTACTTC.

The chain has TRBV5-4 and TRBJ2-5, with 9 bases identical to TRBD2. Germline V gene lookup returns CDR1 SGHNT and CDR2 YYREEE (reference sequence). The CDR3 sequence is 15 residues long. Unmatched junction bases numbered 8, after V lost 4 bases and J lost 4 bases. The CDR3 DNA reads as TGTGCCAGCAGCGACTCGCGGGGGGGCCGAGAGACCCAGTACTTC. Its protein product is CASSDSRGGRETQYF.

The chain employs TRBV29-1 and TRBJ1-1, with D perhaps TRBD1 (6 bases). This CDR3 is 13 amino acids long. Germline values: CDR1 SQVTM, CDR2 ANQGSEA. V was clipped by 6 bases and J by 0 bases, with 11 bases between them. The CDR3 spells CSVAGQMNTEAFF. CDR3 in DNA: TGCAGCGTGGCCGGACAGATGAACACTGAAGCTTTCTTT. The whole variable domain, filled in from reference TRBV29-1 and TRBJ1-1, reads SAVISQKPSRDICQRGTSLTIQCQVDSQVTMMFWYRQQPGQSLTLIATANQGSEATYESGFVIDKFPISRPNLTFSTLTVSNMSPEDSSIYLCSVAGQMNTEAFFGQGTRLTVV.

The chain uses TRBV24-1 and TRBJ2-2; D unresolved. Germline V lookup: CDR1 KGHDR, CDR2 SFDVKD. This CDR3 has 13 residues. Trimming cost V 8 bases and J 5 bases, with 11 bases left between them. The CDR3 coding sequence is TGTGCCACCACCGCAGGTGGTACCGGGGAGCTGTTTTTT. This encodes CATTAGGTGELFF.

CDR3 region: CASSFGGLQPQHF. The CDR3 coding sequence is TGTGCCAGCAGCTTCGGGGGTTTGCAGCCCCAGCATTTT. The chain carries TRBV5-6 and TRBJ1-5, with D possibly matching TRBD1 (5 bases). This CDR3 region has 13 residues. Trimming removed 2 bases from V and 7 bases from J, with 10 bases in between. Germline assignment: CDR1 SGHDT and CDR2 YYEEEE.

CDR3 protein: CAWSSGGGDEKLFF. The CDR3 bases are TGTGCCTGGAGCTCAGGGGGGGGAGATGAAAAACTGTTTTTT. V gene TRBV30 combines with J gene TRBJ1-4; TRBD1 matches at 7 bases. Trimming removed 3 bases from V and 6 bases from J; junction bases left unmatched: 7. Germline V gene sequence: CDR1 GTSNPN, CDR2 SVGIG (reference sequence). This CDR3 spans 14 amino acids.

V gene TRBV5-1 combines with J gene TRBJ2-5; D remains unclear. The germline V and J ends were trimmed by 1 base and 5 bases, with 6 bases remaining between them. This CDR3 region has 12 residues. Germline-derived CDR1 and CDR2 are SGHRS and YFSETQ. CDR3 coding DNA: TGCGCCAGCAGCTTGCCCCGGGAGACCCAGTACTTC. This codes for CASSLPRETQYF.

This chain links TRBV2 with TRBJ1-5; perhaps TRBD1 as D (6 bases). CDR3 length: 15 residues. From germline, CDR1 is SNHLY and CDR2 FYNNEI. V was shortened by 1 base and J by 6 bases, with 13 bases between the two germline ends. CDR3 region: CASSEVGGISQPQHF. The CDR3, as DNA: TGTGCCAGCAGTGAAGTAGGGGGGATCTCTCAGCCCCAGCATTTT.

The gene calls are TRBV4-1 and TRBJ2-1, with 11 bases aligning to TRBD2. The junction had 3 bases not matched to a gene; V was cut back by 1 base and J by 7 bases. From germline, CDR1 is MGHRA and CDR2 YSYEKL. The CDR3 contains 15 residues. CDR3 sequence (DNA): TGCGCCAGCAGCCAAGTAGCGGGGGGGCCGAATGAGCAGTTCTTC. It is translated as CASSQVAGGPNEQFF.

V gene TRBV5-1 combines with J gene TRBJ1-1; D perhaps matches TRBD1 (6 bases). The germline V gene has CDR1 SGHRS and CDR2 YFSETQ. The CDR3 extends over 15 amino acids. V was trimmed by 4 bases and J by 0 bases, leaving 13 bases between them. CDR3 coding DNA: TGCGCCAGCAGCACCAAACAGGGCCTGAACACTGAAGCTTTCTTT. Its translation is CASSTKQGLNTEAFF. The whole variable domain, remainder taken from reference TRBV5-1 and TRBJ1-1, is KAGVTQTPRYLIKTRGQQVTLSCSPISGHRSVSWYQQTPGQGLQFLFEYFSETQRNKGNFPGRFSGRQFSNSRSEMNVSTLELGDSALYLCASSTKQGLNTEAFFGQGTRLTVV.

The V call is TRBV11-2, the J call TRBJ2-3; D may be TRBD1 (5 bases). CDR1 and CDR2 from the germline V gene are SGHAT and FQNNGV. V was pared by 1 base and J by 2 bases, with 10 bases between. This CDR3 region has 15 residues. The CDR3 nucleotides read TGTGCCAGCAGCTTAGTGGACACGCTCACAGATACGCAGTATTTT. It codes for CASSLVDTLTDTQYF.

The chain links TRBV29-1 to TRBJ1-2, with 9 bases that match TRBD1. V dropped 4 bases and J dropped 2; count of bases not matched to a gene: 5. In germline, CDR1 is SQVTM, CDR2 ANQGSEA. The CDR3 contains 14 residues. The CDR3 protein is CSVVVTGGNYGYTF. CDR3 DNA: TGCAGCGTTGTCGTGACAGGGGGGAACTATGGCTACACCTTC.